This T cell receptor (beta chain) comes out of a study of graft-versus-host responses after intestinal transplantation. Using immunoSEQ multiplex PCR, the repertoire was profiled, and TCRdb retains in-frame clones only, with some absent. The sample records under 75,000 clones, 90% being singletons. With respect to this clone: Its antigen is not known.

The V and J ends lost 4 bases and 0 bases, in that order; junction bases with no gene match: 3. The CDR3 is made up of 15 amino acids. Germline-derived CDR1 and CDR2 are MNHNS and SASEGT. The sequencing used unstimulated CD8+ T cells sorted from spleen or lymph node cells, collected before transplant. V and J are TRBV6-1 and TRBJ2-5; 9 bases are shared with TRBD2. The sequence was collected from a human donor who was the organ donor for an intestinal transplant. In DNA form, the CDR3 reads TGTGCCAGCAGTGCGACTAGCGGAGACCAAGAGACCCAGTACTTC. The encoded protein is CASSATSGDQETQYF.